Described below is a single T cell receptor (beta chain) sequence and its context. Its target antigen remains unknown. Base quality data are lacking; no much larger clone is found one base away. These data come from a study of neurological immune-mediated disorders (dated by TCRdb to about 2019). Study-wide context: Using UMI-based sequencing, the study compared peripheral blood TCR-beta repertoires from patients with HTLV-I-associated myelopathy (HAM/TSP), patients with multiple sclerosis, and healthy controls. The 106 TCR-beta libraries covered PBMC samples along with longitudinal samples, technical triplicates, and paired sorted CD4+ and CD8+ T-cell subsets. Technical triplicate libraries were sequenced to precisely calculate the variability in frequency of each individual clone. The cohort comprised 65 to 75 subjects: 14 HAM/TSP patients, 34 multiple sclerosis patients and about 20 healthy controls.

From a lookup of the germline V gene, CDR1 and CDR2 are SGHDT and YYEEEE. There are 14 amino acids in the CDR3, from cysteine to phenylalanine inclusive. Solely the CDR3 DNA is kept, with 42 bases framed from the first base. On the study overall, not on this receptor specifically: TCR clonal expansion was highest in HAM/TSP patients and lowest in MS patients, with MS patients falling below even healthy controls. Across subjects, expanded clones never shared an identical CDR3 amino acid sequence, which suggests that the TCR-beta repertoires in every group were private.

cDNA was synthesized by template-switch 5'RACE using a primer carrying a 10-nucleotide random unique molecular identifier by which each TCR transcript was tagged. Every sequencing run yielded over 200 million TCR-beta sequences covering 15-18 subjects. The RNeasy kit was used to extract total RNA. The KAPA Real-time Library Amplification kit was used to amplify TCR-beta VDJ regions with primers targeting the TCR constant region and the 5'RACE anchor. Sample indexes and Illumina adaptors were added in a first PCR, after which library yield was increased in a second PCR. After Ampure bead purification, the TCR product of roughly 650 bp was size-selected on a 2% E-gel SizeSelection system. Before pooling, libraries had their quality checked on a Bioanalyzer, their concentration measured with Qubit, and their quantity determined with the Kapa Library Quantification kit. An Illumina HiSeq 2500 was used to sequence the libraries paired-end at 2 x 150 bp. To increase sequence diversity, about 25-30% phiX was spiked into each library pool. Per the authors' processing: The UMI-based MiGEC pipeline processed quality-filtered reads and removed over 85% of raw TCR sequences during error correction. IMGT germline references were used for alignment of VDJ genes, and clonotypes were defined by a unique CDR3 amino acid sequence together with V-J genes. Clonal expansion, Shannon diversity, and CDR3 relatedness (CalcPairwiseDistances, ClusterSamples) were evaluated with VDJtools, and phylogenetic trees were built with CLCbio workbench. Clones with at least 8 unique UMIs were defined as expanded, with this threshold being based on coefficient-of-variation modelling across technical triplicates. TCRdb reprocessed the public reads (quality trimming at Q25 with fastp, clone calling with MiXCR) and kept in-frame beta chains. For every CDR3 protein sequence, its rows merge into one entry that carries the most common genes and DNA. These V and J calls originate from TCRdb's pipeline instead of the authors' own analysis. This sample holds 45,000 or so distinct CDR3 sequences; roughly 21% were observed only once. The ten largest clones take up roughly 4.7% of the sample.

Explained via the paper, the time point label denotes: technical triplicate 3. For the unsorted PBMC libraries, 2 million PBMCs were stored in RNAlater at -80 degrees C until RNA extraction and were used to generate the libraries. PBMCs were separated from peripheral blood using Ficoll-Hypaque density gradient centrifugation and then cryopreserved in liquid nitrogen. The sequenced sample consisted of PBMCs. The TCR comes from a man in his sixties with HTLV-1-associated myelopathy (HAM/TSP). In this chain, TRBV5-6 is recombined with TRBJ2-3; TRBD1 fits 8 bases in the junction. The nucleotide sequence is given as TGTGCTAGCTCGAGTGACAGGGGACGAGATACGCAGTATTTT. It codes for CASSSDRGRDTQYF.